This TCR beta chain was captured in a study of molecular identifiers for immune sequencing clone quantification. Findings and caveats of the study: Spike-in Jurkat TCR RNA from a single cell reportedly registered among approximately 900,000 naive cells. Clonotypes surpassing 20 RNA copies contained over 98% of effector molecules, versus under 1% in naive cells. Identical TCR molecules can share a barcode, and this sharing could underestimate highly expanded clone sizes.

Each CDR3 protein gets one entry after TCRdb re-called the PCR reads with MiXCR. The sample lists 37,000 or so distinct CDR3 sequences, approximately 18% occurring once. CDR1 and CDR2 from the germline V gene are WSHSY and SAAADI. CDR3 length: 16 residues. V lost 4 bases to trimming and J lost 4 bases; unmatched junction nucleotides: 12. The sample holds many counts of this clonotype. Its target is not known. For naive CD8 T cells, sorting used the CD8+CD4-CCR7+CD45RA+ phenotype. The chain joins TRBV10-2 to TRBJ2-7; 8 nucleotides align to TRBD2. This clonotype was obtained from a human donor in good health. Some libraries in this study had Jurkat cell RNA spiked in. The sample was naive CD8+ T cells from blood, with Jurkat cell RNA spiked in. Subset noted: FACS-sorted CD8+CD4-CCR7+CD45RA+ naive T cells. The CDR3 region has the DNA TGCGCCAGCAGTGCTTCCCCCGGGGTAGCGGGATACGAGCAGTACTTC. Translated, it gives CASSASPGVAGYEQYF.